Detailed here is one T cell receptor (beta chain). The antigen this receptor binds is unknown. One base away there is no much larger clone; base qualities are not given. There are 17 amino acids in the CDR3, from cysteine to phenylalanine inclusive. The retained sequence is limited to the CDR3, 51 bases, with the frame set at the first base. From a lookup of the germline V gene (reference sequence), CDR1 and CDR2 are LNHDA and SQIVND. Trimmed from V: 7 bases; trimmed from J: 1 base; junction bases lacking a gene match: 11. In the prospective study, participants were about 18 to 95 years old, resided in fewer than 25 geographic areas of the United States, and were enrolled through a virtual design. In the prospective study, participants were assigned to cohorts based on the clinical history participants reported in a screening survey and a study questionnaire. A participant counted as exposed if, within 2 weeks of entering the study, that participant had been in contact with someone who had a PCR-confirmed or clinician-diagnosed COVID-19 case. In the prospective study, mobile phlebotomists collected whole blood, serum and a nasopharyngeal or oropharyngeal swab from each participant. Participants in the prospective study had the option to provide additional blood draws and questionnaires over an approximately 2-month period. Before DNA extraction, blood samples from the prospective study were shipped at room temperature or frozen.

The sample is drawn from a study of blood T cell repertoires in COVID-19 (TCRdb year 2020). As for the study more broadly: Collaborator samples came from the United States, Italy and Spain and covered acute and convalescent phases of COVID-19. Nearly every sample came with metadata listing a de-identified subject ID, COVID-19 status, age in years and sex. The repertoires were released in a freely available public database intended as a resource for research on the immune response to SARS-CoV-2. The samples were drawn from two sources: the first 160 participants of the ongoing ImmuneRACE study, and 950 to 1,500 subjects contributed by 6 global collaborators. Where available, HLA class I and class II types were taken from metadata supplied by the sample provider and were not determined by assay-based typing. The prospective study material was composed of cDNA or gDNA derived from T cells, B-cell-depleted T cells, or PBMCs. Deeply sampled blood TCRbeta repertoires from subjects exposed to, actively infected with, or recovered from COVID-19 were included in the dataset.

On the study overall, not on this receptor specifically: How much clinical and demographic metadata was included differed by source and by participant, and the metadata was provided uncurated.

TCRbeta CDR3 regions were amplified from genomic DNA using the immunoSEQ Assay, a bias-controlled multiplex PCR. From the authors' description of their analysis: The number of nucleated cells in each sample was estimated from the amplification of reference gene primers within the assay. To quantify the absolute abundance of each unique TCRbeta CDR3 rearrangement, sequence reads were collapsed and filtered. For each sample, productive Simpson clonality was calculated as the square root of Simpson's diversity index across productive rearrangements. The table was pulled from immuneACCESS by TCRdb, which kept in-frame rearrangements only. Such tables lose some clones; where checked, under half of the loss comes from unresolved V genes, and the rest has no known cause. V and J calls and clone size are as listed in that table; D and trimming were resolved from the DNA. This sample has 270,000 or so clones in its table, and 80% to 90% of those were observed once. Of the sample, about 7% falls within the top ten clones.

The chain is assembled from TRBV19 and TRBJ2-1, with 9 bases in between that match TRBD2. This clonotype was sampled from a woman between 45 and 60 years old who had been exposed to COVID-19. The sample consisted of PBMCs or T cells enriched from blood (not recorded which). The CDR3 protein is CASKKRGAQGSYNEQFF. The DNA sequence is given as TGTGCCAGTAAAAAGCGGGGGGCCCAAGGGTCCTACAATGAGCAGTTCTTC.